Each of the 12 T cell receptor beta chains below was sequenced from the same sample in a study of blood T cell repertoires in COVID-19. The table came from immunoSEQ multiplex PCR; TCRdb's copy has only in-frame clones and leaves some out. The data contain 180,000 or so clones, approximately 81% of them singletons. The sample comprised peripheral blood. These receptor sequences come from a person aged 65-85 years with COVID-19, enrolled during active disease.

The chain has TRBV18 and TRBJ1-3, with 8 nucleotides matching TRBD1. Germline CDR1 is KGHSH and CDR2 is LQKENI. The CDR3 length is 17 residues. J gave up 0 bases and V 1 base, and 5 bases lay outside the gene matches. The CDR3 coding sequence is TGTGCCAGCTCACCACGACAGGGGCCCGGCTCTGGAAACACCATATATTTT. Encoded protein: CASSPRQGPGSGNTIYF. Variable domain in full (rest from reference TRBV18 and TRBJ1-3): NAGVMQNPRHLVRRRGQEARLRCSPMKGHSHVYWYRQLPEEGLKFMVYLQKENIIDESGMPKERFSAEFPKEGPSILRIQQVVRGDSAAYFCASSPRQGPGSGNTIYFGEGSWLTVV.

The chain is built from TRBV28 and TRBJ1-4; the D gene is possibly TRBD1 (5 bases). V lost 2 bases to trimming and J lost 4 bases, with 8 bases between them. This CDR3 has 14 residues. The germline gives CDR1 MDHEN, CDR2 SYDVKM. CDR3 in DNA: TGTGCCAGCAGTTTACAGGGAATTAATGAAAAACTGTTTTTT. It encodes CASSLQGINEKLFF.

V gene TRBV29-1 combines with J gene TRBJ2-7; perhaps TRBD2 as D (7 bases). Germline assignment: CDR1 SQVTM and CDR2 ANQGSEA. This CDR3 is 13 amino acids long. Between the trimmed V and J ends, which lost 6 bases and 3 bases, there was a span of 15 bases. The CDR3 spells CSVPGEGVYEQYF. The CDR3 nucleotides are TGCAGCGTCCCAGGGGAGGGGGTCTACGAGCAGTACTTC.

J is TRBJ2-1 and V is TRBV5-5, with 11 bases identical to TRBD2. V shed 4 bases and J 3 bases; nucleotides not matched to a gene: 3. CDR3 length: 15 residues. Germline-derived CDR1 and CDR2 are SGHKS and YYEKEE (reference sequence). CDR3 region: CASSATSGNYNEQFF. The CDR3 coding sequence is TGTGCCAGCAGCGCGACTAGCGGGAACTACAATGAGCAGTTCTTC.

The chain carries TRBV5-1 and TRBJ2-2; 7 nucleotides align to TRBD1. V shed 0 bases, J shed 4 bases, and the junction held 6 bases outside the gene matches. Looked up from germline, CDR1 is SGHRS and CDR2 is YFSETQ. The CDR3 sequence is 16 residues long. The CDR3 nucleotides read TGCGCCAGCAGCTTGGAAGCGGCAGGGGGCACCGGGGAGCTGTTTTTT. Translation: CASSLEAAGGTGELFF.

The J gene is TRBJ1-2, the V gene TRBV10-3, with D unresolved. From germline, CDR1 is ENHRY and CDR2 SYGVKD. The CDR3 spans 12 residues. V dropped 3 bases and J dropped 8 bases, with 10 bases sitting between them. CDR3 region: CAISDPPGGYTF. CDR3 coding DNA: TGTGCCATCAGTGACCCGCCAGGCGGCTACACCTTC.

This clone was detected once. This chain links TRBV5-1 with TRBJ2-2; 8 nucleotides align to TRBD2. This CDR3 has 18 residues. V lost 0 bases, J lost 1 base, and 8 bases stayed unmatched. Germline-derived CDR1 and CDR2 are SGHRS and YFSETQ. CDR3 protein: CASSLVASGYKNTGELFF. The CDR3 DNA follows: TGCGCCAGCAGCTTGGTCGCTAGCGGGTATAAGAACACCGGGGAGCTGTTTTTT.

This chain connects TRBV13 to TRBJ1-5; possibly TRBD1 for D (6 bases). CDR3 size: 16 residues. Germline assignment: CDR1 PRHDT and CDR2 FYEKMQ (reference sequence). With 5 bases removed from V and 2 bases from J, the gap between germline ends came to 16 bases. This CDR3 is CASSQTGYGGNQPQHF. DNA for the CDR3: TGTGCCAGCAGCCAGACAGGATACGGGGGCAATCAGCCCCAGCATTTT.

The J gene is TRBJ1-2, the V gene TRBV11-2; D call uncertain. V was shortened by 0 bases and J by 1 base, with 6 bases between the two germline ends. The V gene's germline CDR1 is SGHAT and CDR2 FQNNGV. There are 14 residues in the CDR3. The CDR3 is CASSLDHSNYGYTF. CDR3 DNA sequence: TGTGCCAGCAGCTTAGACCACAGTAACTATGGCTACACCTTC.

The sample holds one count of this clone. Relative to the germline gene, one junction end is altered; a read error may explain this. The chain combines TRBV12-3 or TRBV12-4 with TRBJ1-5; D not certain. The CDR3 spans 12 residues. DNA for the CDR3: TGTGCCAGCAGATACCAATATCAGACCCAGCATTTT. Protein sequence: CASRYQYQTQHF.

Written as DNA, the CDR3 is TGTGCCAGCACCGGAGGACAGGGGGCCAGGTATAACTATGGCTACACCTTC. Protein product: CASTGGQGARYNYGYTF. This sequence joins TRBV7-2 and TRBJ1-2; 11 bases fit TRBD1. CDR1 and CDR2 (germline): SGHTA, FQGNSA. CDR3 length equals 17 residues. After removal of 7 bases from V and 1 base from J, the junction contained 11 bases not matched to a gene.

The J gene is TRBJ1-6, the V gene TRBV30, with 8 bases matching TRBD1. CDR3 length equals 14 residues. Germline CDR1 reads GTSNPN; CDR2 reads SVGIG (reference sequence). The trim removed 3 bases at V and 5 bases at J, leaving 3 bases unmatched. The CDR3: CAWSQGQDNSPLHF. CDR3 nucleotides: TGTGCCTGGAGCCAGGGACAGGATAATTCACCCCTCCACTTT. Combining the CDR3 with reference TRBV30 and TRBJ1-6 gives the whole variable domain SQTIHQWPATLVQPVGSPLSLECTVEGTSNPNLYWYRQAAGRGLQLLFYSVGIGQISSEVPQNLSASRPQDRQFILSSKKLLLSDSGFYLCAWSQGQDNSPLHFGNGTRLTVT.